The T cell receptor beta chain described here comes from a study of beta chain features in type 1 diabetes (dated by TCRdb to the late 2010s). The study in broad terms: Patients and healthy donors did not differ in mean age, gender distribution, total cell number or subset yield. A total of around 100 million sorted cells were examined across all samples, and RNA yield correlated strongly with the number of cells per subset. In the study, recently diagnosed type 1 diabetes patients and matched healthy donors were compared on the TCRB repertoires of their sorted circulating CD4+ T cell subsets. Whereas all 30 or so donors provided naive and central memory subsets, regulatory and stem cell-like memory subsets were isolated from just 8 patients and roughly 8 healthy donors. Study-wide conclusions, independent of this receptor: PCR might favor shorter templates, but patient and control samples were amplified and corrected together, so any skew would affect both groups equally. In all four CD4+ subsets, TCRB CDR3 length was moderately but significantly shorter in type 1 diabetes patients. At VDJ recombination sites, type 1 diabetes patients had fewer insertions and more deleted nucleotides, which implies abnormalities in thymic rearrangement. Naive, central memory and regulatory TCRB repertoires appeared to be more alike among patients than among healthy donors. Only small numbers of individuals were included in the HLA sub-analyses, which left unresolved whether HLA type had any influence on TCRB rearrangement. Because cDNA rather than genomic DNA was sequenced, highly expressing activated cells could have been over-represented, although no difference in activation and CD3 levels was found between groups.

Reading the germline V gene (reference sequence) gives CDR1 GTSNPN and CDR2 SVGIG. Its CDR3 holds 12 amino acids, cysteine through phenylalanine. Solely the CDR3 DNA is kept, with 36 bases framed from the first base. V is shortened by 2 bases, J by 11 bases, and the region joining them spans 15 bases. Each donor gave one peripheral blood draw, about 110 mL on average, collected into heparinised tubes. Using a panel that included CD45RO, CCR7, CD25, CD127, CD95 and CD27, naive, central memory, regulatory and stem cell-like memory CD4+ T cells were sorted on a BD FACSAria II. All sorted populations exceeded 95% purity. PBMCs were separated immediately by Lymphoprep density gradient centrifugation and were stained directly, without being cultured. To minimize batch effects, samples were stained and sorted in pairs, one healthy donor with one patient per experiment. All of the isolated RNA was reverse transcribed with the High Capacity cDNA Reverse Transcription Kit, so expressed TCRB transcripts were sequenced. Naive, central memory and regulatory T cell samples underwent deep immunoSEQ sequencing, averaging about 3.57 million total reads per sample. Sorted cells were lysed in RLT buffer, and RNA was extracted using DNase-treated RNeasy Micro or Mini kits according to cell number. Each cell subset was processed separately to prevent cross-contamination, with patient and healthy donor samples processed together. The immunoSEQ multiplex PCR was used to amplify TCRB sequences from cDNA, generating 87-bp fragments that spanned the CDR3 region. The amplicons were sequenced using the Illumina HiSeq platform. From the authors' description of their analysis: Synthetic template baselines were used to correct PCR bias computationally, reads within Hamming distance 2 were collapsed, and singletons that could not be merged were discarded. By aligning reads against IMGT, V, D and J genes, CDR3 length, and insertions or deletions at six rearrangement sites were assigned. Within each subset, clonotype counts were normalized to sorted cell number, after which true diversity and Gini coefficients were computed with the tcR R package. Repertoire sharing was quantified using the overlap coefficient calculated on TCRB nucleotide sequences. As a proxy for the pre-selection repertoire, out-of-frame TCRB sequences from naive cells were analyzed. TCRdb mirrors the immuneACCESS table, restricted to in-frame sequences. Some clones are absent from its copies; in checked studies, under half trace to an unresolved V gene, and the reason for the others is unknown. The V and J calls and the clone size are those of that table, but D and trimming were determined from the DNA. The sample includes 350,000 to 450,000 clones, with over 12% observed a single time. The ten largest clones take up about 0.02% of the sample.

Concerning this clone: This receptor's antigen is unknown. Per-base qualities were not stored, and no clone one base away is much larger.

The material sequenced was naive CD4+ T cells from blood. The sample's cell subset or site label, in plain terms: true naive CD4+ T cells. The TCR was taken from a woman aged 18-30 years in good health. Recombination joined TRBV30 with TRBJ1-1; D gene: possibly TRBD1, on 6 matching bases. Read as DNA, the sequence is TGTGCCTGGAGTACGGGGGGCAGGGGTGCTTTCTTT. This is translated as CAWSTGGRGAFF.